Sequencing of this T cell receptor beta chain was carried out in a study of blood T cells in healthy people across ages. Overall study findings and caveats: Age brought a roughly linear fall in TCR beta diversity measured per million T cells.

Next came a second PCR, run for 7 to 11 cycles, which used a sample-barcoded 5' primer along with a J-beta primer mix. Each cDNA molecule carried a tag from a template-switch adaptor that contained 12 random nucleotides. In TCRdb, the 5' RACE reads were re-called with MiXCR into one record per CDR3 protein. The sample holds 700,000 or so distinct CDR3 sequences; 22% are singletons and the top ten take approximately 20%. At least ten counts were recorded for this clonotype. Its antigen is undetermined. V lost 2 bases and J lost 0, with 6 bases in between. This CDR3 is 14 amino acids long. The germline V gene has CDR1 KGHSH and CDR2 LQKENI. Per sample, a minimum of 7 million PBMCs were isolated. Total RNA extracted from each sample amounted to at least 5.5 micrograms.

The chain couples TRBV18 to TRBJ2-3; the D is unclear. The source material was blood. This receptor was identified in a man in his 70s in good health. CDR3 bases: TGTGCCAGCTCACCAGCTGCTAGCACAGATACGCAGTATTTT. It specifies CASSPAASTDTQYF.